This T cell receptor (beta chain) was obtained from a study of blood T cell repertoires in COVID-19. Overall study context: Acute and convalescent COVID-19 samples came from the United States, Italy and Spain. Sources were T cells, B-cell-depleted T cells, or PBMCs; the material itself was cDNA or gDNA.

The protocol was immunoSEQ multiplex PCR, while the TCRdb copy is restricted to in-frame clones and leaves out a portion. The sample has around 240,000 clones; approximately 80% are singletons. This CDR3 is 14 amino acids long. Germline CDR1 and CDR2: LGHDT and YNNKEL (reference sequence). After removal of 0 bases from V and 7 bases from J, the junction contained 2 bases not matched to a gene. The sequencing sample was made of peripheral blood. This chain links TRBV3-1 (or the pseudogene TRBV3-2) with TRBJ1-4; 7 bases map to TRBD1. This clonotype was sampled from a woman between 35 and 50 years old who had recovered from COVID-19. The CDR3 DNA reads TGTGCCAGCAGCCAAGATCACAGGGGTGAAAAACTGTTTTTT. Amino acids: CASSQDHRGEKLFF.